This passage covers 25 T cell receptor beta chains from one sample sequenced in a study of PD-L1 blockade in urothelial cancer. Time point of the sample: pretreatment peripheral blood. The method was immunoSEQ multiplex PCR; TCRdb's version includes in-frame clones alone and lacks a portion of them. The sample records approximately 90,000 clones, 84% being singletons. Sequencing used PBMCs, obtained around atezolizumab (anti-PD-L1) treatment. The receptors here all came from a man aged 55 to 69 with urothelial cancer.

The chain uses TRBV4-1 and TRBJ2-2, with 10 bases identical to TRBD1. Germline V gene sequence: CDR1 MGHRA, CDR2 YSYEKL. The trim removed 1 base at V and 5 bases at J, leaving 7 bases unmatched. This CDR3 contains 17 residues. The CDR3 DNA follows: TGCGCCAGCAGCCAAGGGGCGGGACAGGGGCGGACCGGGGAGCTGTTTTTT. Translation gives CASSQGAGQGRTGELFF.

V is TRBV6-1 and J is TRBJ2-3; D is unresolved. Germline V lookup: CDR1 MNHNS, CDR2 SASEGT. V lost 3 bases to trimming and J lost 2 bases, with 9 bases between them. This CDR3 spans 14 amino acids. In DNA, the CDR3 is TGTGCCAGCAGTGATGGGCTGATCACAGATACGCAGTATTTT. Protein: CASSDGLITDTQYF.

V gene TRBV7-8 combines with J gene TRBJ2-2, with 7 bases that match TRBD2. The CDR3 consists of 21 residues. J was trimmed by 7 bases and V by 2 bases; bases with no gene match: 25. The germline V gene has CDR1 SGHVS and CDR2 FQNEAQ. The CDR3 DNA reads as TGTGCCAGCAGCTTATTCATCCCGACTAGCTTTCCTATCTCGGGGATCGGGGAGCTGTTTTTT. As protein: CASSLFIPTSFPISGIGELFF.

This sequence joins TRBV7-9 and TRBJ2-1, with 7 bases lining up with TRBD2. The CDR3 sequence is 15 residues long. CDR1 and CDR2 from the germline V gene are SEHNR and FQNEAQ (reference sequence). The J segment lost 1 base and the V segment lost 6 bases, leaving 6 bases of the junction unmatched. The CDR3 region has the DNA TGTGCCAGCAGTTCGCAGGGAGGGTCCTACAATGAGCAGTTCTTC. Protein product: CASSSQGGSYNEQFF.

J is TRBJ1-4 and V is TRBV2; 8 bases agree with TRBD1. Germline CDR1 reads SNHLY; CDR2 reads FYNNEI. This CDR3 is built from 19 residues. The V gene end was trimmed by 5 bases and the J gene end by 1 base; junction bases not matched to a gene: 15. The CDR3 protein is CASSFGRTGMLGTNEKLFF. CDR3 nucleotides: TGTGCCAGCAGTTTCGGGCGGACAGGGATGCTCGGAACTAATGAAAAACTGTTTTTT.

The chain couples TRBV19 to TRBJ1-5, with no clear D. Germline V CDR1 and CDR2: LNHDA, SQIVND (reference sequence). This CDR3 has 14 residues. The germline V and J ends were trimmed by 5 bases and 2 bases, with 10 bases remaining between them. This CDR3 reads CASSRDWGNQPQHF. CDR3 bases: TGTGCCAGTAGTCGTGACTGGGGCAATCAGCCCCAGCATTTT. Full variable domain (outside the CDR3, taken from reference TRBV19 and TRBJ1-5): DGGITQSPKYLFRKEGQNVTLSCEQNLNHDAMYWYRQDPGQGLRLIYYSQIVNDFQKGDIAEGYSVSREKKESFPLTVTSAQKNPTAFYLCASSRDWGNQPQHFGDGTRLSIL.

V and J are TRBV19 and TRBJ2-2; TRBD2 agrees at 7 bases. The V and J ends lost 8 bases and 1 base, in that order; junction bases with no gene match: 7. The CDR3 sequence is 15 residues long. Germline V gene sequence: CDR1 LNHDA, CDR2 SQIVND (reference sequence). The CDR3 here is CASLPSGGNTGELFF. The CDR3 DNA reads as TGTGCCAGTCTCCCTTCGGGGGGGAACACCGGGGAGCTGTTTTTT.

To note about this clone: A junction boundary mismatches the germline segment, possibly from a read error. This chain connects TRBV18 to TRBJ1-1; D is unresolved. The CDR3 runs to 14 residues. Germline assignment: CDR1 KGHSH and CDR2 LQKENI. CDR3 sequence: CASSPRSGGTEAFF. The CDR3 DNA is TGTGCCAGCTCCCCACGTTCTGGAGGCACTGAAGCTTTCTTT.

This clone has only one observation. The DNA of the CDR3 is TGTGCCACCAGCAGGGGAGGCGGAGGGGAAAGGGGGACCCAGTACTTC. This codes for CATSRGGGGERGTQYF. The rearrangement joins TRBV15 to TRBJ2-5; perhaps TRBD2 as D (6 bases). Trimming stripped 3 bases from V and 7 bases from J, with 21 bases between. The CDR3 covers 16 residues. CDR1 and CDR2 from the germline V gene are LNHNV and YYDKDF (reference sequence).

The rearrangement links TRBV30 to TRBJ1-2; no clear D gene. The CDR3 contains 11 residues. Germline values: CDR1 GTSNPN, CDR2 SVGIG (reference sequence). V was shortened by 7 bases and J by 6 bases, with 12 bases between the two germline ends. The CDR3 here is CASSTFNGYTF. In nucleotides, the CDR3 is TGTGCCTCTTCGACATTCAATGGCTACACCTTC. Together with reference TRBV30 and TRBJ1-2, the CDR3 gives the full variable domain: SQTIHQWPATLVQPVGSPLSLECTVEGTSNPNLYWYRQAAGRGLQLLFYSVGIGQISSEVPQNLSASRPQDRQFILSSKKLLLSDSGFYLCASSTFNGYTFGSGTRLTVV.

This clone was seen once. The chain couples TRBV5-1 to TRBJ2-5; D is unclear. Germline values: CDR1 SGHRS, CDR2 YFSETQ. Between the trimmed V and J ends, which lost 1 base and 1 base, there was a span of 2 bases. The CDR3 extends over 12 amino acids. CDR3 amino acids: CASSLRQETQYF. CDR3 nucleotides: TGCGCCAGCAGCTTGCGCCAAGAGACCCAGTACTTC. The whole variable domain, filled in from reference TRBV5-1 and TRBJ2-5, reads KAGVTQTPRYLIKTRGQQVTLSCSPISGHRSVSWYQQTPGQGLQFLFEYFSETQRNKGNFPGRFSGRQFSNSRSEMNVSTLELGDSALYLCASSLRQETQYFGPGTRLLVL.

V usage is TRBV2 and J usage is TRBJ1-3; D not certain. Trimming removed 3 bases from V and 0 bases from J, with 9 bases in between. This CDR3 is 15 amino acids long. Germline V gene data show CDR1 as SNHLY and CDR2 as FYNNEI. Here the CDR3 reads CASSESRLSGNTIYF. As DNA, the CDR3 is TGTGCCAGCAGTGAGAGCAGACTCTCTGGAAACACCATATATTTT.

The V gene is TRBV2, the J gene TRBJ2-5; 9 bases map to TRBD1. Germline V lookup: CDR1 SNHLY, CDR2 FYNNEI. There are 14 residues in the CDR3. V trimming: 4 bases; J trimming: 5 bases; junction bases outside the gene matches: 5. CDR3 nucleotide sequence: TGTGCCAGCAGTGCTACAGGGGGCGCGGAGACCCAGTACTTC. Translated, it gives CASSATGGAETQYF. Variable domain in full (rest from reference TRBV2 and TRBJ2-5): EPEVTQTPSHQVTQMGQEVILRCVPISNHLYFYWYRQILGQKVEFLVSFYNNEISEKSEIFDDQFSVERPDGSNFTLKIRSTKLEDSAMYFCASSATGGAETQYFGPGTRLLVL.

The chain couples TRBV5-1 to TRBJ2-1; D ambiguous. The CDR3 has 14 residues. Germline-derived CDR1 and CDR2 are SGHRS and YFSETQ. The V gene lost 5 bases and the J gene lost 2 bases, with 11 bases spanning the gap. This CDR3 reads CASSVPVTYNEQFF. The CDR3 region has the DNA TGCGCCAGCAGTGTTCCAGTTACCTACAATGAGCAGTTCTTC.

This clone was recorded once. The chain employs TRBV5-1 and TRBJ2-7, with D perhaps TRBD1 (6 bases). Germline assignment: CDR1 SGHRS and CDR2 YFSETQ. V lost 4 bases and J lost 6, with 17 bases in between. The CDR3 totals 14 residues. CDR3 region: CASSPLDRFGEQYF. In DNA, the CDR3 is TGCGCCAGCAGCCCGCTTGACAGGTTTGGCGAGCAGTACTTC. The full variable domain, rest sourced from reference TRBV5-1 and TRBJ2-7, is KAGVTQTPRYLIKTRGQQVTLSCSPISGHRSVSWYQQTPGQGLQFLFEYFSETQRNKGNFPGRFSGRQFSNSRSEMNVSTLELGDSALYLCASSPLDRFGEQYFGPGTRLTVT.

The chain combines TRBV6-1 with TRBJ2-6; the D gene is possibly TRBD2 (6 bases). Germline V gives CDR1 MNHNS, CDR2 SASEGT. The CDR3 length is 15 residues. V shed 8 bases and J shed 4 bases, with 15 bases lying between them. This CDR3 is CASLKLGRGANVLTF. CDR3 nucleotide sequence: TGTGCCAGCCTTAAGTTGGGGAGGGGGGCCAACGTCCTGACTTTC.

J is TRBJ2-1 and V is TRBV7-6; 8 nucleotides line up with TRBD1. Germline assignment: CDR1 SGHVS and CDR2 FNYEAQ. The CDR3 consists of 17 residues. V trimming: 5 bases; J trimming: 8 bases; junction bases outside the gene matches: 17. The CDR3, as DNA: TGTGCCAGCAGCGCCCTAAAGGGGCAGGGGGCGCGCGATGAGCAGTTCTTC. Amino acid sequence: CASSALKGQGARDEQFF.

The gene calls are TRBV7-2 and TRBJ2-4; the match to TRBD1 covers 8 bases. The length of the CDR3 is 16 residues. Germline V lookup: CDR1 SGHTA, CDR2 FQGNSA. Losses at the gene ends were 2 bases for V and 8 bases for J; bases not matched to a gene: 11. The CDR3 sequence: CASSLIPDRGRDIQYF. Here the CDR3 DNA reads TGTGCCAGCAGCTTAATTCCAGACAGGGGAAGGGACATTCAGTACTTC.

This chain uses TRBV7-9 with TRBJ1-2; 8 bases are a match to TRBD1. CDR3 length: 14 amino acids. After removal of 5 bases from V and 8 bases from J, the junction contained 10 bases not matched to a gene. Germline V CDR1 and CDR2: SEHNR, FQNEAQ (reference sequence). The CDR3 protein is CASSPRTGWEGYTF. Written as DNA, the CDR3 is TGTGCCAGCAGCCCGAGGACAGGGTGGGAAGGCTACACCTTC.

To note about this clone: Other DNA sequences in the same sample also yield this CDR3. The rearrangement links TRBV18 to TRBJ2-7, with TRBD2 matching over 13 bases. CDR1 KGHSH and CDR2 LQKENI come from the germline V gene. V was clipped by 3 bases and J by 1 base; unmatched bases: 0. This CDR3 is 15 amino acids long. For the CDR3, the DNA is TGTGCCAGCTCACCGGGACTAGCGGGATCCTACGAGCAGTACTTC. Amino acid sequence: CASSPGLAGSYEQYF.

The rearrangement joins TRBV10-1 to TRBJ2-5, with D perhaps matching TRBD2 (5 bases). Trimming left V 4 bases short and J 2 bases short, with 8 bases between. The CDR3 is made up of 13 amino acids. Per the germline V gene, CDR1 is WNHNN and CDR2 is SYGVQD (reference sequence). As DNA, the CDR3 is TGCGCCAGCAGTGTTCCGGGGCAAGAGACCCAGTACTTC. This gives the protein CASSVPGQETQYF.

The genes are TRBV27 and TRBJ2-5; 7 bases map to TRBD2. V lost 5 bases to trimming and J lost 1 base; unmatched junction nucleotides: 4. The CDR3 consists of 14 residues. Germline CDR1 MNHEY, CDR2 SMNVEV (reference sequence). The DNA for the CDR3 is TGTGCCAGCAGTACCGCTAGCGGCCAAGAGACCCAGTACTTC. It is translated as CASSTASGQETQYF.

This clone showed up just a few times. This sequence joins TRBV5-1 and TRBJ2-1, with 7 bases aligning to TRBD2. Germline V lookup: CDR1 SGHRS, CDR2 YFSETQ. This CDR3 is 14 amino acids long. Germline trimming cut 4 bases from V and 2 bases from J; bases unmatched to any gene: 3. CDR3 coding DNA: TGCGCCAGCAGCAGCGGGACTACCTACAATGAGCAGTTCTTC. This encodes CASSSGTTYNEQFF.

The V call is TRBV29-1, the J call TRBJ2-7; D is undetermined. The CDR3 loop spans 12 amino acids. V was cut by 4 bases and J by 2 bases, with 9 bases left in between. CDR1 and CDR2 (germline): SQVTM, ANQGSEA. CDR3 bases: TGCAGCGTTGTTGGTTACACCTACGAGCAGTACTTC. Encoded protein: CSVVGYTYEQYF.

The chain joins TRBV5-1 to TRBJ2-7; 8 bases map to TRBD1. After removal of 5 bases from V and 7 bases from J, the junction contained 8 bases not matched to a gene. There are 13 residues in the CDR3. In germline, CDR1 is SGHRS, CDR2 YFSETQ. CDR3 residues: CASSHGQGREQYF. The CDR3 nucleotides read TGCGCCAGCAGTCATGGACAGGGTCGAGAGCAGTACTTC.